This passage covers 7 T cell receptor beta chains from one sample sequenced in a study of T-cell reconstitution after alpha-beta-depleted transplantation in children. Unique molecular identifiers featured in how the TCRbeta library was prepared. From the PCR reads, TCRdb called clonotypes with MiXCR, one entry per CDR3 protein. The table has about 400,000 distinct CDR3 sequences, 15% to 20% seen once. The sample consisted of PBMCs, mostly from graft donor cells, taken 360 days after TCRalphabeta/CD19-depleted stem cell transplant. The receptors originated from a boy in the first two years of life who had a stem cell transplant for Wiskott-Aldrich syndrome, so the T cells may come from the graft donor.

This clonotype was detected only a few times. The chain carries TRBV9 and TRBJ2-7; TRBD2 agrees at 13 bases. The ends lost 2 bases at V and 7 bases at J; junction bases unmatched: 6. CDR1 and CDR2 (germline): SGDLS, YYNGEE. This CDR3 contains 15 residues. CDR3 DNA sequence: TGTGCCAGCAGCGTCGGACTAGCGGGAGCACAAGAGCAGTACTTC. Amino acids: CASSVGLAGAQEQYF.

The genes are TRBV20-1 and TRBJ2-5; D is possibly TRBD2 (5 bases). The CDR3 has 11 residues. Per the germline V gene, CDR1 is DFQATT and CDR2 is SNEGSKA (reference sequence). V dropped 8 bases and J dropped 5 bases, with 12 bases sitting between them. For the CDR3, the DNA is TGCAGTTCCGGACTGAAGGAGACCCAGTACTTC. The encoded protein is CSSGLKETQYF.

The table lists this clonotype with a few counts. This chain connects TRBV5-1 to TRBJ1-2, with 8 positions matching TRBD1. Germline-derived CDR1 and CDR2 are SGHRS and YFSETQ. The CDR3 loop spans 14 amino acids. With V trimmed by 4 bases and J by 5 bases, 7 bases remained unmatched. The CDR3 DNA sequence: TGCGCCAGCAGCGTGCGGACAGGGCCTTATGGCTACACCTTC. Its protein is CASSVRTGPYGYTF.

This clonotype was seen more than once but under ten times. The J gene is TRBJ1-2, the V gene TRBV29-1; 8 bases are a match to TRBD1. The germline gives CDR1 SQVTM, CDR2 ANQGSEA. CDR3 length: 12 amino acids. The J segment lost 4 bases and the V segment lost 6 bases, leaving 4 bases of the junction unmatched. CDR3: CSVRTGTYGYTF. CDR3 nucleotides: TGCAGCGTACGGACAGGGACCTATGGCTACACCTTC. Looking up the rest from reference TRBV29-1 and TRBJ1-2 gives the full variable domain: SAVISQKPSRDICQRGTSLTIQCQVDSQVTMMFWYRQQPGQSLTLIATANQGSEATYESGFVIDKFPISRPNLTFSTLTVSNMSPEDSSIYLCSVRTGTYGYTFGSGTRLTVV.

This rearrangement joins TRBV18 to TRBJ2-1, with TRBD2 matching 12 bases. CDR3 length equals 16 residues. CDR1 and CDR2 from the germline V gene are KGHSH and LQKENI. Germline trimming cut 5 bases from V and 5 bases from J; bases unmatched to any gene: 7. CDR3 residues: CASSSRLAGVDNEQFF. CDR3 DNA sequence: TGTGCCAGCTCATCCCGACTAGCGGGGGTGGACAATGAGCAGTTCTTC.

V is TRBV20-1 and J is TRBJ2-1, with 9 bases matching TRBD2. The CDR3 is made up of 16 amino acids. From germline, CDR1 is DFQATT and CDR2 SNEGSKA (reference sequence). The trim removed 5 bases at V and 6 bases at J, leaving 14 bases unmatched. The CDR3 sequence is CSADRPRGLAVNEQFF. The CDR3 bases are TGCAGTGCTGACCGTCCGAGGGGACTAGCCGTCAATGAGCAGTTCTTC.

The chain recombines TRBV15 with TRBJ2-1; 11 bases are shared with TRBD2. This CDR3 is built from 19 residues. Germline V gives CDR1 LNHNV, CDR2 YYDKDF (reference sequence). J lost 1 base, V lost 5 bases, and 13 bases had no gene match. The DNA of the CDR3 is TGTGCCACCAGCCTAACTAGCGGGGGATCAAAAAGGTCCTACAATGAGCAGTTCTTC. Translation gives CATSLTSGGSKRSYNEQFF.